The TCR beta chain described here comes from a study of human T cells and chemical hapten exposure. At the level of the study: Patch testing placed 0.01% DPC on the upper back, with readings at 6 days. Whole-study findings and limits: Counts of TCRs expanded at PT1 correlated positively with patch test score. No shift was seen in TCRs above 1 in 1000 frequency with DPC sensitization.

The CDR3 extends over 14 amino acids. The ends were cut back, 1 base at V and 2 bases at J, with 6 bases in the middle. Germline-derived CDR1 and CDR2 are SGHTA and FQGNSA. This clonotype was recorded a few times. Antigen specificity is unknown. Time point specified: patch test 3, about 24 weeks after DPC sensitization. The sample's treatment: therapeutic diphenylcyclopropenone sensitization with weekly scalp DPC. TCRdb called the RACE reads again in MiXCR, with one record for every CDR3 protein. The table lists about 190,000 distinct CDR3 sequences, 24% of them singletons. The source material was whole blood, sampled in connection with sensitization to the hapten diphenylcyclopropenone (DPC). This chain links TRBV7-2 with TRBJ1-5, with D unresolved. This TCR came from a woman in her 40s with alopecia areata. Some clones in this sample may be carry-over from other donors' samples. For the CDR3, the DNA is TGTGCCAGCAGCTTAGACAATGGCAATCAGCCCCAGCATTTT. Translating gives CASSLDNGNQPQHF.